Following are 6 T cell receptor beta chains from one sample sequenced in a study of cytomegalovirus exposure and HLA in healthy donors. In the PCR, 60 Vbeta and 13 Jbeta primers were used. The table came from immunoSEQ multiplex PCR; TCRdb's copy has only in-frame clones and leaves some out. This sample has some 150,000 clones; 70% to 80% occur once, and the top ten carry roughly 4.2%. Specimen: PBMCs. The receptor source for this set is a man aged 35 to 55 in good health and CMV-seronegative.

The chain recombines TRBV9 with TRBJ2-7; 8 bases are shared with TRBD1. The CDR3 runs to 14 residues. In germline, CDR1 is SGDLS, CDR2 YYNGEE. J gave up 5 bases and V 3 bases, and 7 bases lay outside the gene matches. The CDR3 nucleotides are TGTGCCAGCAGCGCATCCCGGGACAGGCACGAGCAGTACTTC. It codes for CASSASRDRHEQYF.

This clone was seen only once. The chain joins TRBV2 to TRBJ1-6; D gene ambiguous. Germline CDR1 reads SNHLY; CDR2 reads FYNNEI. V was shortened by 4 bases and J by 0 bases, with 10 bases between the two germline ends. This CDR3 spans 16 amino acids. CDR3 amino acids: CASSGQATSYNSPLHF. CDR3 nucleotides: TGTGCCAGCAGTGGGCAGGCTACCTCCTATAATTCACCCCTCCACTTT.

This clone was counted once. The rearrangement uses TRBV27 and TRBJ2-7, with a weak D call TRBD2 (7 bases). V lost 3 bases and J lost 7, with 13 bases in between. The CDR3 contains 13 residues. Germline V gene lookup returns CDR1 MNHEY and CDR2 SMNVEV (reference sequence). CDR3 bases: TGTGCCAGCAGTTTGGGGGGGCCCTGGGAGCAGTACTTC. Translation: CASSLGGPWEQYF.

This chain uses TRBV7-2 with TRBJ1-4, with D maybe TRBD1 (6 bases). V was trimmed by 3 bases and J by 5 bases, leaving 13 bases between them. The V gene's germline CDR1 is SGHTA and CDR2 FQGNSA. The CDR3 is made up of 15 amino acids. The CDR3 DNA reads as TGTGCCAGCAGCTTGTCGACAGGTCTCAATGAAAAACTGTTTTTT. This translates into CASSLSTGLNEKLFF.

This clone was detected a few times. The V and J genes are TRBV7-8 and TRBJ1-1, with 9 bases fitting TRBD1. The CDR3 length is 12 residues. J was trimmed by 9 bases and V by 3 bases; bases with no gene match: 2. Germline V CDR1 and CDR2: SGHVS, FQNEAQ. The CDR3 region is CASSLGTGKAFF. The CDR3 coding sequence is TGTGCCAGCAGCTTGGGGACAGGGAAAGCTTTCTTT.

The rearrangement links TRBV10-3 to TRBJ1-2; D call uncertain. V shed 1 base and J shed 7 bases, with 10 bases lying between them. Germline values: CDR1 ENHRY, CDR2 SYGVKD. This CDR3 has 13 residues. The CDR3 spells CAISELGSAGYTF. In DNA form, the CDR3 reads TGTGCCATCAGTGAGTTAGGGAGCGCTGGCTACACCTTC.